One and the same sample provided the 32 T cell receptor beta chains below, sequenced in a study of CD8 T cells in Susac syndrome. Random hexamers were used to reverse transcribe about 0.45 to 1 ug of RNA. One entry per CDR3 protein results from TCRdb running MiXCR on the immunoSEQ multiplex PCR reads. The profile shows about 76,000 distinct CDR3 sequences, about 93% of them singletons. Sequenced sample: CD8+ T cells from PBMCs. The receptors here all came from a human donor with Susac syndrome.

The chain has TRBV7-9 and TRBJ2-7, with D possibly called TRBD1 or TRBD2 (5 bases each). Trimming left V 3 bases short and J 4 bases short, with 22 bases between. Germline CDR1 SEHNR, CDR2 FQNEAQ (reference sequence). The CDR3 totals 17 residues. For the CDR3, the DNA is TGTGCCAGCAGCTTGCCGATTGGGGTCGGGGCGGGTTACGAGCAGTACTTC. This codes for CASSLPIGVGAGYEQYF.

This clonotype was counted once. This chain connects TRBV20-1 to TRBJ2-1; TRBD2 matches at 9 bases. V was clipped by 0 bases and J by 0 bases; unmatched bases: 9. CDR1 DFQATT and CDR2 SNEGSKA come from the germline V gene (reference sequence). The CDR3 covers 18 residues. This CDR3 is CSARDNSGGLSSYNEQFF. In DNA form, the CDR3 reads TGCAGTGCTAGAGATAATAGCGGGGGCCTTAGCTCCTACAATGAGCAGTTCTTC.

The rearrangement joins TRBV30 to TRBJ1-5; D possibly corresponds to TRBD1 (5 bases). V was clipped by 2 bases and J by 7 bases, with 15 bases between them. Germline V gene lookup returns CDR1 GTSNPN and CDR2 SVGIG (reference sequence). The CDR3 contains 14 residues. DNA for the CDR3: TGTGCCTGGAGTTTGGGACTCCAAGACCAGCCCCAGCATTTT. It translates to CAWSLGLQDQPQHF.

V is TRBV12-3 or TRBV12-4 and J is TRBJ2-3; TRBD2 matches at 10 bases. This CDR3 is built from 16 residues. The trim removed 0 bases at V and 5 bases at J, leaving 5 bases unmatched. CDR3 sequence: CASSLAPAGGQDTQYF. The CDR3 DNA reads TGTGCCAGCAGTTTAGCACCAGCGGGGGGGCAAGATACGCAGTATTTT.

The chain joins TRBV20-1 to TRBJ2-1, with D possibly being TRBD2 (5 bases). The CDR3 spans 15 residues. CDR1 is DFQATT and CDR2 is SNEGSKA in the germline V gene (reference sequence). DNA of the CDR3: TGCAGCCCCTCGGTAGCGTTGAGCTCCTACAATGAGCAGTTCTTC. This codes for CSPSVALSSYNEQFF.

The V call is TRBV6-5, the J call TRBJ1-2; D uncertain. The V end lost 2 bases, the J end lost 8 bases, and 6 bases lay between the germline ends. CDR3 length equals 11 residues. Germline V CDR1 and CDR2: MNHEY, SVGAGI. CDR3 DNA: TGTGCCAGCAGTTACGGCAGAGGCTACACCTTC. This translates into CASSYGRGYTF.

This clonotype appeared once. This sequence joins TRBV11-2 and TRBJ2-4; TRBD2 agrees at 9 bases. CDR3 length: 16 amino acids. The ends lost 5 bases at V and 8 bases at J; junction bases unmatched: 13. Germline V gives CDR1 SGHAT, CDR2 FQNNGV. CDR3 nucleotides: TGTGCCAGCAGCCCGCTGCCTGGGACTAGCACTGACATTCAGTACTTC. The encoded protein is CASSPLPGTSTDIQYF.

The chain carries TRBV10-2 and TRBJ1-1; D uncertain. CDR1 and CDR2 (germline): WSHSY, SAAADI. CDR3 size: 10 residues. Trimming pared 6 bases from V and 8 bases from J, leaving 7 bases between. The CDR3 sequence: CASRGSEAFF. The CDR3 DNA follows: TGCGCCAGCAGGGGGTCCGAAGCTTTCTTT.

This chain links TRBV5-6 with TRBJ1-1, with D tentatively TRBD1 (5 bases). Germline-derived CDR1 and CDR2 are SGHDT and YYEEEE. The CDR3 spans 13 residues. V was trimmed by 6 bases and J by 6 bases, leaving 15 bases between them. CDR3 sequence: CASTAAGESEAFF. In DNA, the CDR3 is TGTGCCAGCACCGCCGCGGGGGAGTCTGAAGCTTTCTTT.

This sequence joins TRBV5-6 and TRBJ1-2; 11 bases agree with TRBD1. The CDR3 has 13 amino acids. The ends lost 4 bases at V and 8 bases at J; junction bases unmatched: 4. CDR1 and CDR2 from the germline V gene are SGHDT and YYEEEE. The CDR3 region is CASSPDRGRGYTF. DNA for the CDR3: TGTGCCAGCAGCCCGGACAGGGGGCGCGGCTACACCTTC. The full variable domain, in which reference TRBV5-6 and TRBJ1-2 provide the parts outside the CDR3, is DAGVTQSPTHLIKTRGQQVTLRCSPKSGHDTVSWYQQALGQGPQFIFQYYEEEERQRGNFPDRFSGHQFPNYSSELNVNALLLGDSALYLCASSPDRGRGYTFGSGTRLTVV.

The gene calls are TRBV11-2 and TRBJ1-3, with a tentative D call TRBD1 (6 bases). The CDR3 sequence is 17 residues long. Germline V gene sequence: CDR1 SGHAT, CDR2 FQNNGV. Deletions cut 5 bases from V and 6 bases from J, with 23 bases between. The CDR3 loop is CASSLYPQGPTENTIYF. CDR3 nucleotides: TGTGCCAGCAGCCTCTACCCTCAGGGGCCGACTGAAAACACCATATATTTT. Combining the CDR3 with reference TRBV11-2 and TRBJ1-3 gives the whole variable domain EAGVAQSPRYKIIEKRQSVAFWCNPISGHATLYWYQQILGQGPKLLIQFQNNGVVDDSQLPKDRFSAERLKGVDSTLKIQPAKLEDSAVYLCASSLYPQGPTENTIYFGEGSWLTVV.

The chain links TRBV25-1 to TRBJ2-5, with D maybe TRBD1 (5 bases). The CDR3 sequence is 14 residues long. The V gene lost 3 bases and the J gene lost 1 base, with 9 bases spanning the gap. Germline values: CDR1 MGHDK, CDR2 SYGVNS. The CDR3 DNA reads TGTGCCAGCAGTGATCCAGGGTCCCAAGAGACCCAGTACTTC. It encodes CASSDPGSQETQYF.

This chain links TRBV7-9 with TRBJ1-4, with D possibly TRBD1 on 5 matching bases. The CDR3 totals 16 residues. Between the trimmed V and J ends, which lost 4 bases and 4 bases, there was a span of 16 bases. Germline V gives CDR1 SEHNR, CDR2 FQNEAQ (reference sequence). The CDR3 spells CASSYKGRGFNEKLFF. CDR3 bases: TGTGCCAGCAGCTATAAGGGACGGGGGTTTAATGAAAAACTGTTTTTT.

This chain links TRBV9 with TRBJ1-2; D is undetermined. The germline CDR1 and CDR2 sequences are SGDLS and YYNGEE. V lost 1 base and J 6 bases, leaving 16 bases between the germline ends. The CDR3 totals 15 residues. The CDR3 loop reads CASSVYPGLEDGYTF. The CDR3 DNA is TGTGCCAGCAGCGTATACCCCGGGCTCGAGGATGGCTACACCTTC. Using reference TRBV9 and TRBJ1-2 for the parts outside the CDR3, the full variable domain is DSGVTQTPKHLITATGQRVTLRCSPRSGDLSVYWYQQSLDQGLQFLIQYYNGEERAKGNILERFSAQQFPDLHSELNLSSLELGDSALYFCASSVYPGLEDGYTFGSGTRLTVV.

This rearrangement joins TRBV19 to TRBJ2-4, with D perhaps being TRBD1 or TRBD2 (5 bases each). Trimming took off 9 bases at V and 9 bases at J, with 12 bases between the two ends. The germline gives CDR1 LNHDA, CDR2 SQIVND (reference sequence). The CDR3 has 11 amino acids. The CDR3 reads CASLGRGIQYF. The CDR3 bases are TGTGCCAGCCTGGGACGGGGCATTCAGTACTTC.

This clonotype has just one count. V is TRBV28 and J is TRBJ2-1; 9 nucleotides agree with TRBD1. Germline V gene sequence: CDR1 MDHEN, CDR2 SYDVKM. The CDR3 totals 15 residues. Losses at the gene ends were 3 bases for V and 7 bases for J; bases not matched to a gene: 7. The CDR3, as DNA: TGTGCCAGCAGTTTCACGGGACAGGGCGTTAATGAGCAGTTCTTC. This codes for CASSFTGQGVNEQFF.

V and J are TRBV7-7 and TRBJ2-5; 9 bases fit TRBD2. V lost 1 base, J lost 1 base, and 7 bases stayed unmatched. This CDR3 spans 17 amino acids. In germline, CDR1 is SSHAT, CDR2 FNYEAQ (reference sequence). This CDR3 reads CASSLGVAGAPQETQYF. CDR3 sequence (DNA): TGTGCCAGCAGCTTAGGTGTAGCGGGAGCGCCCCAAGAGACCCAGTACTTC.

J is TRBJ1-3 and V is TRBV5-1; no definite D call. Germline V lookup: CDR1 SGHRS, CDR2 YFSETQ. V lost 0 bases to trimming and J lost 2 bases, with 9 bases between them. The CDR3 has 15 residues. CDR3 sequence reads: CASSLEGSTGNTIYF. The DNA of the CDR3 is TGCGCCAGCAGCTTGGAGGGCAGCACTGGAAACACCATATATTTT.

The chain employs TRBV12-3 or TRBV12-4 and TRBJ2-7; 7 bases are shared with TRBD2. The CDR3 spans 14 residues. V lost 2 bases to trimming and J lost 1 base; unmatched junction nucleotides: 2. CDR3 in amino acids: CASSLSGESYEQYF. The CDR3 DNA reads TGTGCCAGCAGTTTAAGCGGGGAGTCCTACGAGCAGTACTTC.

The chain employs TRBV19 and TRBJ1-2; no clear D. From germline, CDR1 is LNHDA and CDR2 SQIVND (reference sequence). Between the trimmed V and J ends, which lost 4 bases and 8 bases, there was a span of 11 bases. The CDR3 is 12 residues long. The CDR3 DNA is TGTGCCAGTAGTAGAGGAAGCGAGGGCTACACCTTC. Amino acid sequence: CASSRGSEGYTF. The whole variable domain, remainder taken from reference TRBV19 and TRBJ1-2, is DGGITQSPKYLFRKEGQNVTLSCEQNLNHDAMYWYRQDPGQGLRLIYYSQIVNDFQKGDIAEGYSVSREKKESFPLTVTSAQKNPTAFYLCASSRGSEGYTFGSGTRLTVV.

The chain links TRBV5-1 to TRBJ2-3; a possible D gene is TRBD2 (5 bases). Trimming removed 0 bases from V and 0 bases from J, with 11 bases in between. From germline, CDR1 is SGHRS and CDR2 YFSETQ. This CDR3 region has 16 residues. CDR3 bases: TGCGCCAGCAGCTTGGAGAGCGGCTTAAGCACAGATACGCAGTATTTT. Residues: CASSLESGLSTDTQYF.

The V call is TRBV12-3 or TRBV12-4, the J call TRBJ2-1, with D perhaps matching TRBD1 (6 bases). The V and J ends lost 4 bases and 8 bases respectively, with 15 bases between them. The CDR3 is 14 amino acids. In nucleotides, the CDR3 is TGTGCCAGCAGTTCAGCAGACAGGCGGCATGAGCAGTTCTTC. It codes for CASSSADRRHEQFF.

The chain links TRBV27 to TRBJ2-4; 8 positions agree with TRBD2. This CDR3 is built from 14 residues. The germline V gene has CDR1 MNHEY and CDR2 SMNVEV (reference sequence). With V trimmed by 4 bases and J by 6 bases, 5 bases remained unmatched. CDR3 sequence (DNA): TGTGCCAGCAGTTCCTGGACTAGCAGAAACATTCAGTACTTC. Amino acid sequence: CASSSWTSRNIQYF.

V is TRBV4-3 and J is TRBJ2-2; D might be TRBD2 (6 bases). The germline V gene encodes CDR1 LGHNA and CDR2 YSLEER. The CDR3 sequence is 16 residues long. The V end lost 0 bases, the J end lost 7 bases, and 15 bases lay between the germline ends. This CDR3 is CASSQDSGYPVGELFF. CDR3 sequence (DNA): TGCGCCAGCAGCCAAGATAGCGGTTACCCGGTCGGGGAGCTGTTTTTT.

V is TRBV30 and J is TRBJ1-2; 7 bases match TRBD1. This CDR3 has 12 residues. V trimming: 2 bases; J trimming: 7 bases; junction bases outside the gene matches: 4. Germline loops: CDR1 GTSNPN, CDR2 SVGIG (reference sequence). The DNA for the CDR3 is TGTGCCTGGAGTCAACAGGGGTTTGGCTACACCTTC. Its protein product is CAWSQQGFGYTF. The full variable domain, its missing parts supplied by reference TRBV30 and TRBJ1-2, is SQTIHQWPATLVQPVGSPLSLECTVEGTSNPNLYWYRQAAGRGLQLLFYSVGIGQISSEVPQNLSASRPQDRQFILSSKKLLLSDSGFYLCAWSQQGFGYTFGSGTRLTVV.

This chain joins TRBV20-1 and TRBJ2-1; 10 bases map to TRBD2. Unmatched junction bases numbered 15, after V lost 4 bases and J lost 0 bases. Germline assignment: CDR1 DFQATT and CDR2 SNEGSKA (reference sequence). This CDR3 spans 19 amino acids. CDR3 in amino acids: CSAKALGLARSGSYNEQFF. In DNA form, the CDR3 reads TGCAGTGCTAAGGCCCTGGGACTAGCGCGTTCGGGCTCCTACAATGAGCAGTTCTTC.

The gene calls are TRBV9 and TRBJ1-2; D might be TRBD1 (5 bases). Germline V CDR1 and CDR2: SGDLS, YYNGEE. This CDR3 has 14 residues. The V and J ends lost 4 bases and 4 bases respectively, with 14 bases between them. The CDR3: CASSPEGQGYGYTF. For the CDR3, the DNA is TGTGCCAGCAGCCCAGAAGGGCAGGGCTATGGCTACACCTTC.

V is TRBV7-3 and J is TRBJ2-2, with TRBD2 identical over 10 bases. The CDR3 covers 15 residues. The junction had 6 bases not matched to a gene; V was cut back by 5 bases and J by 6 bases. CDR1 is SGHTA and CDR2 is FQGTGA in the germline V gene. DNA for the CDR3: TGTGCCAGCAGCCTCCTAGCGGGGGAAGCCGGGGAGCTGTTTTTT. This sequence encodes CASSLLAGEAGELFF. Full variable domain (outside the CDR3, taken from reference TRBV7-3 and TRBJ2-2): GAGVSQTPSNKVTEKGKYVELRCDPISGHTALYWYRQSLGQGPEFLIYFQGTGAADDSGLPNDRFFAVRPEGSVSTLKIQRTERGDSAVYLCASSLLAGEAGELFFGEGSRLTVL.

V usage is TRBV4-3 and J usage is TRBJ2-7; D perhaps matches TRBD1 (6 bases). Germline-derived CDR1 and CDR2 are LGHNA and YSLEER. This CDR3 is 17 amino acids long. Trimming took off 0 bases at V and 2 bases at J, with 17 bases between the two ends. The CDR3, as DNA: TGCGCCAGCAGCCAAGAAGAAGGGGGTTGGGGTACCTACGAGCAGTACTTC. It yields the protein CASSQEEGGWGTYEQYF.

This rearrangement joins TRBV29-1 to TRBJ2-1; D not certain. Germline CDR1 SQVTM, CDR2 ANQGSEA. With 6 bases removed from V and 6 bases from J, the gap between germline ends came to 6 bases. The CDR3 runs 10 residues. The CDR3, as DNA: TGCAGCGTAGGGCGCAATGAGCAGTTCTTC. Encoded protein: CSVGRNEQFF.

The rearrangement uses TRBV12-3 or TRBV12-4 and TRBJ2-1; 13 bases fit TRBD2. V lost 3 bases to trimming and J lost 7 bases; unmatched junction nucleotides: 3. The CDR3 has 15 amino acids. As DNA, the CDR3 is TGTGCCAGCAGTTTGGCACTAGCGGGAGGGAATGAGCAGTTCTTC. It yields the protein CASSLALAGGNEQFF.

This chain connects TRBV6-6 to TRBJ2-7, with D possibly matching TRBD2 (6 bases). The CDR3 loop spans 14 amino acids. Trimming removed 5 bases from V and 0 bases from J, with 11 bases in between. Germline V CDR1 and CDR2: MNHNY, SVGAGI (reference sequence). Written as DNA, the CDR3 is TGTGCCAGCAGTAAGAGCGGGTCCTCCTACGAGCAGTACTTC. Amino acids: CASSKSGSSYEQYF.